The 18 T cell receptor beta chains below all came from one sample that was sequenced in a study of blood T cell repertoires in COVID-19. Sequenced by immunoSEQ multiplex PCR; TCRdb stores in-frame clones only, minus some. The table lists about 240,000 clones, approximately 80% of them singletons. The sample comprised peripheral blood. These receptors originate from a woman aged 55-70 years with active or convalescent COVID-19.

The chain recombines TRBV9 with TRBJ1-6, with D possibly TRBD1 on 5 matching bases. The CDR3 is 16 residues long. The germline CDR1 and CDR2 sequences are SGDLS and YYNGEE. V lost 0 bases and J 6 bases, leaving 13 bases between the germline ends. The DNA for the CDR3 is TGTGCCAGCAGCGTAGGCTTTAGGGACTTTAATTCACCCCTCCACTTT. The encoded protein is CASSVGFRDFNSPLHF.

This chain joins TRBV6-2 or TRBV6-3 and TRBJ1-4, with D unclear. Germline V gene data show CDR1 as MNHEY and CDR2 as SVGEGT. Trimming took 6 bases from V and 13 from J, leaving 15 bases between them. CDR3 length: 12 amino acids. CDR3 nucleotide sequence: TGTGCCAGCAGCCTCGGGAGGTTAGGACTGTTTTTT. This gives the protein CASSLGRLGLFF.

This clone was detected only a few times. CDR3 in amino acids: CASTGVVEQFF. DNA of the CDR3: TGTGCCAGCACGGGGGTGGTTGAGCAGTTCTTC. The chain recombines TRBV18 with TRBJ2-1; tentative D call: TRBD2 (6 bases). CDR3 length equals 11 residues. The V gene lost 8 bases and the J gene lost 9 bases, with 11 bases spanning the gap. Germline CDR1 and CDR2: KGHSH and LQKENI.

This chain links TRBV9 with TRBJ2-3; TRBD2 matches 8 bases. This CDR3 has 17 residues. CDR1 and CDR2 from the germline V gene are SGDLS and YYNGEE. V lost 2 bases, J lost 2 bases, and 10 bases stayed unmatched. The CDR3 DNA follows: TGTGCCAGCAGCGTGACCAGCGGGGGAGCCTCCACAGATACGCAGTATTTT. It translates to CASSVTSGGASTDTQYF.

The V gene is TRBV18, the J gene TRBJ2-5, with 7 bases fitting TRBD1. CDR3 size: 12 residues. Germline CDR1 and CDR2: KGHSH and LQKENI. J lost 6 bases, V lost 6 bases, and 4 bases had no gene match. In DNA form, the CDR3 reads TGTGCCAGCTCCCCGGGACAGAAGACCCAGTACTTC. Its translation: CASSPGQKTQYF.

This clone was detected only a few times. At one of its ends the junction is not consistent with the germline gene, which may arise from a read error. The chain uses TRBV18 and TRBJ1-2; D is uncertain. Per germline, CDR1 KGHSH and CDR2 LQKENI. The CDR3 contains 15 residues. The CDR3 protein is CASSPSAGTDYGYTF. Written as DNA, the CDR3 is TGTGCCAGCTCACCCTCGGCGGGAACTGACTACGGCTACACCTTC. The complete variable domain, with remaining parts taken from reference TRBV18 and TRBJ1-2, reads NAGVMQNPRHLVRRRGQEARLRCSPMKGHSHVYWYRQLPEEGLKFMVYLQKENIIDESGMPKERFSAEFPKEGPSILRIQQVVRGDSAAYFCASSPSAGTDYGYTFGSGTRLTVV.

The chain is built from TRBV15 and TRBJ2-7; perhaps TRBD1 as D (6 bases). The length of the CDR3 is 13 residues. Germline V lookup: CDR1 LNHNV, CDR2 YYDKDF (reference sequence). V was shortened by 11 bases and J by 3 bases, with 17 bases between the two germline ends. CDR3 in amino acids: CASSQGQNYEQYV. The DNA for the CDR3 is TGTGCCTCTTCACAGGGACAAAACTACGAGCAGTACGTC.

J is TRBJ1-6 and V is TRBV5-8; D gene unclear. The ends were cut back, 3 bases at V and 6 bases at J, with 13 bases in the middle. In germline, CDR1 is SGHTS, CDR2 YDEGEE. The CDR3 extends over 15 amino acids. DNA of the CDR3: TGTGCCAGCAGCTCGATAGCGGCCTCTAATTCACCCCTCCACTTT. Its translation is CASSSIAASNSPLHF. Using reference TRBV5-8 and TRBJ1-6 for the parts outside the CDR3, the full variable domain is EAGVTQSPTHLIKTRGQQATLRCSPISGHTSVYWYQQALGLGLQFLLWYDEGEERNRGNFPPRFSGRQFPNYSSELNVNALELEDSALYLCASSSIAASNSPLHFGNGTRLTVT.

This chain links TRBV9 with TRBJ1-6; D is undetermined. From germline, CDR1 is SGDLS and CDR2 YYNGEE. This CDR3 is 16 amino acids long. With 0 bases removed from V and 3 bases from J, the gap between germline ends came to 10 bases. CDR3 coding DNA: TGTGCCAGCAGCGTAGCTCCCCAACACTATAATTCACCCCTCCACTTT. This gives the protein CASSVAPQHYNSPLHF.

This clone showed up just a few times. The V call is TRBV4-1, the J call TRBJ1-4, with TRBD1 identical over 8 bases. There are 17 residues in the CDR3. Unmatched junction bases numbered 10, after V lost 4 bases and J lost 3 bases. The germline V gene has CDR1 MGHRA and CDR2 YSYEKL. The CDR3 bases are TGCGCCAGCAGCCGCACTACCATCAGGGGGCCTAATGAAAAACTGTTTTTT. Translation gives CASSRTTIRGPNEKLFF.

This chain links TRBV7-2 with TRBJ2-1, with D perhaps TRBD2 (5 bases). The germline CDR1 and CDR2 sequences are SGHTA and FQGNSA. The V gene lost 1 base and the J gene lost 6 bases, with 19 bases spanning the gap. The CDR3 has 17 amino acids. The CDR3 nucleotides read TGTGCCAGCAGCTTAGACGGCGGGTCCCGAACTAGCAATGAGCAGTTCTTC. The encoded protein is CASSLDGGSRTSNEQFF.

Only a few counts were recorded for this clone. The rearrangement joins TRBV7-9 to TRBJ1-2, with D uncertain. Trimming shortened V by 5 bases and J by 4 bases, and 14 bases separated the two germline ends. The CDR3 is made up of 14 amino acids. CDR1 and CDR2 from the germline V gene are SEHNR and FQNEAQ (reference sequence). The chain's CDR3 is CASSRADSLYGYTF. CDR3 bases: TGTGCCAGCAGCCGCGCGGATAGCCTCTATGGCTACACCTTC.

CDR3 sequence: CASSVQGMNYGYTF. The CDR3 DNA is TGTGCCAGCTCAGTGCAGGGGATGAACTATGGCTACACCTTC. The J gene is TRBJ1-2, the V gene TRBV18; D is possibly TRBD1 (6 bases). The CDR3 sequence is 14 residues long. Germline assignment: CDR1 KGHSH and CDR2 LQKENI. V lost 5 bases and J 2 bases, leaving 12 bases between the germline ends.

The V call is TRBV5-8, the J call TRBJ1-6, with 10 bases fitting TRBD1. The CDR3 length is 14 residues. The J segment lost 10 bases and the V segment lost 4 bases, leaving 5 bases of the junction unmatched. The germline gives CDR1 SGHTS, CDR2 YDEGEE. In DNA, the CDR3 is TGTGCCAGCAGCGCTGACAGGGGGCTCTCACCCCTCCACTTT. Translation gives CASSADRGLSPLHF.

V and J are TRBV27 and TRBJ1-5; 10 nucleotides agree with TRBD1. J gave up 6 bases and V 0 bases, and 2 bases lay outside the gene matches. The CDR3 consists of 15 residues. Germline-derived CDR1 and CDR2 are MNHEY and SMNVEV (reference sequence). The CDR3 loop reads CASSLSWTGGQPQHF. The CDR3 nucleotides read TGTGCCAGCAGTTTATCATGGACAGGGGGTCAGCCCCAGCATTTT.

The CDR3 sequence is CASSSDRESAFPDTQYF. The DNA for the CDR3 is TGTGCCAGCAGCTCCGACAGGGAATCCGCGTTTCCAGATACGCAGTATTTT. The V gene is TRBV7-9, the J gene TRBJ2-3; 7 nucleotides align to TRBD1. J gave up 4 bases and V 4 bases, and 14 bases lay outside the gene matches. This CDR3 spans 17 amino acids. The germline gives CDR1 SEHNR, CDR2 FQNEAQ (reference sequence).

CDR3 in amino acids: CASSQDFWGGKGTEAFF. In DNA, the CDR3 is TGTGCCAGCAGCCAAGATTTCTGGGGGGGAAAGGGAACTGAAGCTTTCTTT. This rearrangement joins TRBV14 to TRBJ1-1; weak D call: TRBD1 (5 bases). Germline V gene lookup returns CDR1 SGHDN and CDR2 FVKESK. V was trimmed by 0 bases and J by 5 bases, leaving 19 bases between them. The CDR3 loop spans 17 amino acids.

This clone was counted a few times. CDR3 coding DNA: TGTGCCAGCAGCCAAGACGGGACTAGCGGGAATGGGGCCCAAGAGACCCAGTACTTC. It codes for CASSQDGTSGNGAQETQYF. This chain links TRBV4-2 with TRBJ2-5; TRBD2 agrees at 13 bases. Germline-derived CDR1 and CDR2 are LGHNA and YNFKEQ. With V trimmed by 0 bases and J by 1 base, 8 bases remained unmatched. The CDR3 is 19 amino acids.